A selection of T cell receptor beta chains follows, all from one sample in a study of blood T cells in healthy people across ages. Via MiXCR, TCRdb re-called the 5' RACE reads, giving one row per CDR3 protein. The table includes about 1,400,000 distinct CDR3 sequences, 45% to 70% detected once. Input material: blood. All receptors derive from a man aged 18 to 30 in good health. Each CDR3 is given with its conserved first and last residue. The order of the fields is J gene, V gene, clone size, D gene, CDR3 protein, CDR3 DNA. A D gene is named only where the DNA matches it firmly. Rows may omit the clone size; those that give it use once, few, many or a size class.

j_gene: TRBJ2-1; v_gene: TRBV28; abundance: -; d_gene: TRBD2; CDR3aa: CASSSLAGGVWNEQFF; CDR3nt: TGTGCCAGCAGTTCTCTAGCGGGAGGGGTTTGGAATGAGCAGTTCTTC
j_gene: TRBJ2-5; v_gene: TRBV4-1; abundance: few; d_gene: TRBD1; CDR3aa: CASSRLRDRKSQETQYF; CDR3nt: TGCGCCAGCAGCCGCCTCCGGGACAGAAAGTCCCAAGAGACCCAGTACTTC
j_gene: TRBJ2-1; v_gene: TRBV7-2; abundance: once; d_gene: -; CDR3aa: CASSSIHAGTKFNEQFF; CDR3nt: TGTGCCAGCAGCTCGATACACGCGGGCACAAAATTCAATGAGCAGTTCTTC
j_gene: TRBJ2-5; v_gene: TRBV29-1; abundance: -; d_gene: TRBD1; CDR3aa: CSVQRQGGETQYF; CDR3nt: TGCAGCGTTCAAAGACAGGGCGGGGAGACCCAGTACTTC
j_gene: TRBJ2-7; v_gene: TRBV6-1; abundance: -; d_gene: -; CDR3aa: CASSRAVRSEQYF; CDR3nt: TGTGCCAGCAGTCGGGCCGTTAGGAGCGAGCAGTACTTC
j_gene: TRBJ2-7; v_gene: TRBV4-1; abundance: -; d_gene: -; CDR3aa: CASSQGSRGYEQYF; CDR3nt: TGCGCCAGCAGCCAGGGCAGTAGAGGCTACGAGCAGTACTTC
j_gene: TRBJ2-2; v_gene: TRBV20-1; abundance: -; d_gene: -; CDR3aa: CSAPLRGANTGELFF; CDR3nt: TGCAGTGCCCCTCTAAGGGGGGCAAACACCGGGGAGCTGTTTTTT
j_gene: TRBJ2-3; v_gene: TRBV19; abundance: -; d_gene: -; CDR3aa: CASSIAPTRWPDTQYF; CDR3nt: TGTGCCAGTAGTATAGCTCCGACACGATGGCCAGATACGCAGTATTTT
j_gene: TRBJ2-7; v_gene: TRBV3-1; abundance: -; d_gene: TRBD1; CDR3aa: CASSLRQGYSYEQYF; CDR3nt: TGTGCCAGCAGCCTCCGACAGGGGTACTCCTACGAGCAGTACTTC
j_gene: TRBJ1-2; v_gene: TRBV4-1; abundance: -; d_gene: -; CDR3aa: CASREDFTRYGYTF; CDR3nt: TGCGCCAGCAGAGAGGACTTTACGCGCTATGGCTACACCTTC
j_gene: TRBJ2-3; v_gene: TRBV4-3; abundance: -; d_gene: -; CDR3aa: CASSFRDSGGTAQYF; CDR3nt: TGCGCCAGCAGCTTTCGGGACTCGGGCGGGACGGCGCAGTATTTT
j_gene: TRBJ2-1; v_gene: TRBV12-3/TRBV12-4; abundance: -; d_gene: -; CDR3aa: CASSSGGQSYNEQFF; CDR3nt: TGTGCCAGCAGTTCGGGGGGACAATCCTACAATGAGCAGTTCTTC
j_gene: TRBJ2-7; v_gene: TRBV4-3; abundance: -; d_gene: -; CDR3aa: CASSQGGRPFYEQYF; CDR3nt: TGCGCCAGCAGCCAAGGGGGACGGCCTTTCTACGAGCAGTACTTC